The entry below gives a single TCR beta chain sequence along with its context. The antigen remains undetermined. TCRdb used MiXCR to reprocess the 5' RACE reads, holding one entry per CDR3 protein. The sample contains 1.5 million to 2 million distinct CDR3 sequences, about 31% of which appear only once. The CDR3 is 13 amino acids. Germline V gene sequence: CDR1 DFQATT, CDR2 SNEGSKA (reference sequence). These data belong to a study of identical twins. Study-level points and caveats: While abundant cord blood beta clonotypes carried fewer insertions, memory repertoires showed no such pattern. Within twin pairs, the out-of-frame alpha sequences they shared showed excess low generation probability.

The sequence was collected from a newborn girl in good health. V gene TRBV20-1 combines with J gene TRBJ2-2; 10 positions agree with TRBD2. The source material was cord blood. In nucleotides, the CDR3 is TGCAGCGGACTAGCGGTTAACACCGGGGAGCTGTTTTTT. Translation: CSGLAVNTGELFF.